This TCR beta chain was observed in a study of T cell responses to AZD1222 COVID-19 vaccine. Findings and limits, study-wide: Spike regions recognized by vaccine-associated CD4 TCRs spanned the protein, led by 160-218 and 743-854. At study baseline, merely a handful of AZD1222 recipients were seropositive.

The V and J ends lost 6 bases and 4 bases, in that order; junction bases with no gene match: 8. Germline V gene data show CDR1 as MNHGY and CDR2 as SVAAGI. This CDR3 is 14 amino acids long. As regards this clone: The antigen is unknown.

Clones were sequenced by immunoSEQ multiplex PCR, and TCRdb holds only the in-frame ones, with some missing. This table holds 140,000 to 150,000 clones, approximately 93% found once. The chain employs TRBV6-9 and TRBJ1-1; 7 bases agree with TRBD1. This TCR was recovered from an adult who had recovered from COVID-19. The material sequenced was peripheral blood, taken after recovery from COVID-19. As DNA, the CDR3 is TGTGCCAGCAGCGGCAATTACAGGGGCACTGAAGCTTTCTTT. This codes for CASSGNYRGTEAFF.